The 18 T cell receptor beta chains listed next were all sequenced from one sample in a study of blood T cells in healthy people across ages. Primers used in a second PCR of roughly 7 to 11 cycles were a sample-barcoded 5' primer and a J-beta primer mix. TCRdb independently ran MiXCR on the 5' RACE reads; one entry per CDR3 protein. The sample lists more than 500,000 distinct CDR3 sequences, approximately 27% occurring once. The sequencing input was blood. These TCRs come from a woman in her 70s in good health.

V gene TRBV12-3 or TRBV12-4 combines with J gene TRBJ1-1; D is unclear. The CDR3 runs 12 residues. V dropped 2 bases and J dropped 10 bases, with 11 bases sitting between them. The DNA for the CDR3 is TGTGCCAGCAGTTTATCTCCATCGAGAGCTTTCTTT. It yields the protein CASSLSPSRAFF.

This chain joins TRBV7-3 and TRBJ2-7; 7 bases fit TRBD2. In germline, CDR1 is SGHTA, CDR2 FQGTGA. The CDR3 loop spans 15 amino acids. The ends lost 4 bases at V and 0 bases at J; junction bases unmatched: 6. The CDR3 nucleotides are TGTGCCAGCAGCTGTCGGGGGGAAGACTCCTACGAGCAGTACTTC. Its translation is CASSCRGEDSYEQYF.

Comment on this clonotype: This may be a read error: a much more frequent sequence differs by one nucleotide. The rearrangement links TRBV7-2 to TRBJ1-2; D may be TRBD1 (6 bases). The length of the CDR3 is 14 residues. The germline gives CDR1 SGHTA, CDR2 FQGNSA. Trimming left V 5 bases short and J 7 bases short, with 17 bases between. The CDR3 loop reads CASSPDSDYFGYTF. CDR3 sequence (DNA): TGTGCCAGCAGCCCGGACAGCGACTACTTTGGCTACACCTTC.

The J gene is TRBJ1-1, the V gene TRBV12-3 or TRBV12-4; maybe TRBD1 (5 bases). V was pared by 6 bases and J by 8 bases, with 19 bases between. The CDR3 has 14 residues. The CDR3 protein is CASSPALQGREAFF. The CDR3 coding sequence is TGTGCCAGCAGCCCCGCACTTCAGGGACGGGAAGCTTTCTTT.

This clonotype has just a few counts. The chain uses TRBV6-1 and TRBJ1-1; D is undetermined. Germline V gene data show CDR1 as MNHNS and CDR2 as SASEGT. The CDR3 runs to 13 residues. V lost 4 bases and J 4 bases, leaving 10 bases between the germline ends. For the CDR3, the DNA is TGTGCCAGCAGTGGGGAACGGCCCACTGAAGCTTTCTTT. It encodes CASSGERPTEAFF.

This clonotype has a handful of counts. The CDR3 loop is CASSSNPGGGEKLFF. CDR3 DNA sequence: TGTGCCAGCAGTTCGAATCCTGGCGGGGGTGAAAAACTGTTTTTT. The V call is TRBV12-3 or TRBV12-4, the J call TRBJ1-4, with a possible D match to TRBD1 (5 bases). The CDR3 is 15 amino acids. Trimming took 4 bases from V and 7 from J, leaving 16 bases between them.

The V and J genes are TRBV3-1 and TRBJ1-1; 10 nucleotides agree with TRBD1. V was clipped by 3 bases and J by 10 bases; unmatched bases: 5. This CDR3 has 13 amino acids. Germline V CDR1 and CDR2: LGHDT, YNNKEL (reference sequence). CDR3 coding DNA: TGTGCCAGCAGCCATCTAGACAGGGGGCGAGCTTTCTTT. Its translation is CASSHLDRGRAFF.

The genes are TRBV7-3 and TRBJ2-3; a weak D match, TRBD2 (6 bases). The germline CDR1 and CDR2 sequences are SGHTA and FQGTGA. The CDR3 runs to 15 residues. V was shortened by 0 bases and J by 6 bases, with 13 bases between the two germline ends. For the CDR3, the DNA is TGTGCCAGCAGCTTAACGTCTGTAGGAGGGGATACGCAGTATTTT. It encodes CASSLTSVGGDTQYF.

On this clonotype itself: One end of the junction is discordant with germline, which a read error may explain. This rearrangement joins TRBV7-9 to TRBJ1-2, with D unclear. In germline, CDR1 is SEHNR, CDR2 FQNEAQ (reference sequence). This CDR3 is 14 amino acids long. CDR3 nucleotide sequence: TGTTCCAGCAGCTTAGACCAGAGCTACTATGGCTACACCTTC. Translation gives CSSSLDQSYYGYTF.

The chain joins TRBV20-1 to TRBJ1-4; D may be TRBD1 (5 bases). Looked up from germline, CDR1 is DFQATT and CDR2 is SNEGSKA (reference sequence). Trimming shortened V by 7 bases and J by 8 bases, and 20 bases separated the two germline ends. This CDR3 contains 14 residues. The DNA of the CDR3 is TGCAGTGGCGCCGACGGGGGGATAGGAGAAAAACTGTTTTTT. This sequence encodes CSGADGGIGEKLFF.

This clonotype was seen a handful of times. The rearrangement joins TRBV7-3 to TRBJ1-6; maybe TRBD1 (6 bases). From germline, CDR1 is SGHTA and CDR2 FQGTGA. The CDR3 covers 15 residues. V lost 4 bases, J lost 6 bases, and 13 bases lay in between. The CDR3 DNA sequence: TGTGCCAGCAGCTACCTAGGGGGGAGTAATTCACCCCTCCACTTT. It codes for CASSYLGGSNSPLHF.

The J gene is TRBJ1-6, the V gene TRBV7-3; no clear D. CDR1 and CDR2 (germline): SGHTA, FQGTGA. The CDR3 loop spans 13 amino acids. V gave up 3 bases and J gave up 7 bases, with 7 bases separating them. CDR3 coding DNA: TGTGCCAGCAGCTTTGAGAGAAATTCACCCCTCCACTTT. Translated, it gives CASSFERNSPLHF.

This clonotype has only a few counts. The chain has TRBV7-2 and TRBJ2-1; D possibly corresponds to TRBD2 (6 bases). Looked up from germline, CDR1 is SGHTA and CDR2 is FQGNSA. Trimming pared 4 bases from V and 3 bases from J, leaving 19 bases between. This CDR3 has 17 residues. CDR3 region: CASSYARGLRNYNEQFF. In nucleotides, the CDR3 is TGTGCCAGCAGCTATGCACGGGGACTGCGGAACTACAATGAGCAGTTCTTC.

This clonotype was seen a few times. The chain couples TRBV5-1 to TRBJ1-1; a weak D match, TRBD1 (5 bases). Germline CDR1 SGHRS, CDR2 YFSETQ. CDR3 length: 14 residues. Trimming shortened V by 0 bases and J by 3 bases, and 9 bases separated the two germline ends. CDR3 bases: TGCGCCAGCAGCTTGGGAGGGGCGGACACTGAAGCTTTCTTT. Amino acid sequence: CASSLGGADTEAFF.

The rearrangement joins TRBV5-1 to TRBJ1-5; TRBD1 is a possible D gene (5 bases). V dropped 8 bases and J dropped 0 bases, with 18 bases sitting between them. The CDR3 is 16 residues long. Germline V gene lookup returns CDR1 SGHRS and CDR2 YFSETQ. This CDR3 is CARKRRERYSNQPQHF. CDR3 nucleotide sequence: TGCGCCAGAAAGCGCAGGGAACGCTATAGCAATCAGCCCCAGCATTTT. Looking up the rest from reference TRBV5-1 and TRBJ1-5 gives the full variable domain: KAGVTQTPRYLIKTRGQQVTLSCSPISGHRSVSWYQQTPGQGLQFLFEYFSETQRNKGNFPGRFSGRQFSNSRSEMNVSTLELGDSALYLCARKRRERYSNQPQHFGDGTRLSIL.

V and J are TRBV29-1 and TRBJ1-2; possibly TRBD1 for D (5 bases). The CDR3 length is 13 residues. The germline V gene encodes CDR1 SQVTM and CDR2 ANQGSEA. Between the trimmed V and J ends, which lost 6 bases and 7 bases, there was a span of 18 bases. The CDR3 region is CSVVGRMVGGYTF. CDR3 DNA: TGCAGCGTCGTGGGACGGATGGTCGGTGGCTACACCTTC.

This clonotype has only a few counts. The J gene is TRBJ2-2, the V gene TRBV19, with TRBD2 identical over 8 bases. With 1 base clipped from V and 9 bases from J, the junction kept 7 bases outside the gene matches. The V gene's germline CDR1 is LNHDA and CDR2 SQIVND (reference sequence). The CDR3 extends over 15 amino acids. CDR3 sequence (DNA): TGTGCCAGTAGTATAGGGACTAGCAGCCCCCGGGAGCTGTTTTTT. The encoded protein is CASSIGTSSPRELFF.

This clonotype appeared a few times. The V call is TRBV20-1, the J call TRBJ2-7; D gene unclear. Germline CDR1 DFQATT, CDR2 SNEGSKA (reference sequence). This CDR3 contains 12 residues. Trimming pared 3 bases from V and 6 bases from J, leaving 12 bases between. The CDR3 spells CSASTWVAEQYF. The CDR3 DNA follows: TGCAGTGCTAGTACGTGGGTGGCCGAGCAGTACTTC.